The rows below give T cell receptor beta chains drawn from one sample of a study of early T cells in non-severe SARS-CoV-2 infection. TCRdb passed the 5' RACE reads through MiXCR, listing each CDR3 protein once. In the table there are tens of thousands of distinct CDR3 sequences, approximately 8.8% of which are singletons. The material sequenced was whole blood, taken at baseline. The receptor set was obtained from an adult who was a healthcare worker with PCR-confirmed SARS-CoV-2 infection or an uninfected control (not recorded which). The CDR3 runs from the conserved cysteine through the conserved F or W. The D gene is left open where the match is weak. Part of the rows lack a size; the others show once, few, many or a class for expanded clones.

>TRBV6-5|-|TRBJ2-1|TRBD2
TGTGCCAGCAGTTACTACACCGGGACTAGCGTCCTGTACAATGAGCAGTTCTTC
CASSYYTGTSVLYNEQFF
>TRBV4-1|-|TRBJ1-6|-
TGCGCCAGCAGCCAGGGTATTTCACCCCTCCACTTT
CASSQGISPLHF
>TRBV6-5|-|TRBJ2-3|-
TGTGCCAGCAGCCGCTCCGGGGTATTGCCGTATTTT
CASSRSGVLPYF
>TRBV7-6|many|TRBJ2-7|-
TGTGCCAGCAGCCCCCGGTCGGACGAGCAGTACTTC
CASSPRSDEQYF
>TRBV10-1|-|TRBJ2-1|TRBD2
TGCGCCAGCTCCCCCCGTCGACTAGCGGGCGGCTTGGAGCAGTTCTTC
CASSPRRLAGGLEQFF
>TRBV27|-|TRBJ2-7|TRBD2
TGTGCCAGCAGCCCTAGAGCGGGAGGATACGAGCAGTACTTC
CASSPRAGGYEQYF
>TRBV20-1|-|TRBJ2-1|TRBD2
TGCAGTGCTCCCGAGCGGGAGGGCCGGGACAATGAGCAGTTCTTC
CSAPEREGRDNEQFF
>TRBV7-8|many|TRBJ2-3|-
TGTGCCAGCAGCAAACAGGGCTTGGGCACAGATACGCAGTATTTT
CASSKQGLGTDTQYF
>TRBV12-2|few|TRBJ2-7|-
TGTGCAAGTCGCCCCCTAGTAAACTCCTTAGCCTACGAGCAGTACTTC
CASRPLVNSLAYEQYF
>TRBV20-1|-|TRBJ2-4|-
TGTAGTGCCCACACGCTAGCCAAAAACATTCAGTACTTC
CSAHTLAKNIQYF
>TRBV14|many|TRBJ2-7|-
TGTGCCAGCAGCCAAGAAGTGGGTAGCTCCTACGAGCAGTACTTC
CASSQEVGSSYEQYF
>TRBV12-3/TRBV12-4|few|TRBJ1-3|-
TGTGCCAGCAGTCGCGTGGGACGGAGAACTGGAAACACCATATATTTT
CASSRVGRRTGNTIYF
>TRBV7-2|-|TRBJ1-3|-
TGTGCCAGCAGCTTGCAAGCTGGAAACACCATATATTTT
CASSLQAGNTIYF
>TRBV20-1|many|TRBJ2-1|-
TGCAGTGCTAACGAGGTCTCCTACAATGAGCAGTTCTTC
CSANEVSYNEQFF
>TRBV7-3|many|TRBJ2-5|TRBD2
TGTGCCAGCAGCTCCGGACTAGCGGGAGGTGAAGAGACCCAGTACTTC
CASSSGLAGGEETQYF
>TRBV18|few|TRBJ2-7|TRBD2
TGTGCCAGCTCACCACCAACGGCTAGCGGGAGGGGGTCCGAGCAGTACTTC
CASSPPTASGRGSEQYF
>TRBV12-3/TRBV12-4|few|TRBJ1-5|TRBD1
TGTGCCAGCAGATACGGGACAGGGACAAATCAGCCCCAGCATTTT
CASRYGTGTNQPQHF